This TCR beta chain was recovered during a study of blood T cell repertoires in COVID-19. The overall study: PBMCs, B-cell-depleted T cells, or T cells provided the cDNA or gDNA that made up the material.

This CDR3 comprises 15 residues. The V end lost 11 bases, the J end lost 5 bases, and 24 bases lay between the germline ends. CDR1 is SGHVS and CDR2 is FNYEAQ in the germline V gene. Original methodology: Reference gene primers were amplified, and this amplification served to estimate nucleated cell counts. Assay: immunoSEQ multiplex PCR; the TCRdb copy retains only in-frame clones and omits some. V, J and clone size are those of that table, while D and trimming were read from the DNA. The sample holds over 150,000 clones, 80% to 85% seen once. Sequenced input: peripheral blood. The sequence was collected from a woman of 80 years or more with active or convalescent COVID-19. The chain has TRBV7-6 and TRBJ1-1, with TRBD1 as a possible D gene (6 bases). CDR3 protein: CADLEPGVGRTEAFF. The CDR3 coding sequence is TGTGCCGATTTAGAGCCAGGGGTCGGAAGAACTGAAGCTTTCTTT.